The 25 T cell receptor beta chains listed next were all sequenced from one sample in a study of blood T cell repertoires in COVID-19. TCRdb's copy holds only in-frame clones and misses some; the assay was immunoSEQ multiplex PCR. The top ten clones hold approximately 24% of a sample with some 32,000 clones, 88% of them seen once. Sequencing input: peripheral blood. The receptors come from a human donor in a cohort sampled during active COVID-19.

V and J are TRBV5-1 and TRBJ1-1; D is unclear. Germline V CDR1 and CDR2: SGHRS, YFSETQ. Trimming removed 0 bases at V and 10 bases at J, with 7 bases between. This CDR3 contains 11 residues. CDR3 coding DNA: TGCGCCAGCAGCTTGGGTTTCGGAGCTTTCTTT. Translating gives CASSLGFGAFF.

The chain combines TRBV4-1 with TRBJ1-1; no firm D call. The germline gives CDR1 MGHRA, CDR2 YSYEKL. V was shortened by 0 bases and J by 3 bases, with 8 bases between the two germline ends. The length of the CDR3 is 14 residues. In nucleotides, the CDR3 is TGCGCCAGCAGCCAAGAGGTATCGGACACTGAAGCTTTCTTT. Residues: CASSQEVSDTEAFF.

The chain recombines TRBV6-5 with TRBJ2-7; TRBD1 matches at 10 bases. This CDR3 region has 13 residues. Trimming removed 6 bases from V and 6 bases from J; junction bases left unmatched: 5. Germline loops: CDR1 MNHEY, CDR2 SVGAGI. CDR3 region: CASRPTGGAEQYF. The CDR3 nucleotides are TGTGCCAGCAGACCGACAGGGGGCGCCGAGCAGTACTTC.

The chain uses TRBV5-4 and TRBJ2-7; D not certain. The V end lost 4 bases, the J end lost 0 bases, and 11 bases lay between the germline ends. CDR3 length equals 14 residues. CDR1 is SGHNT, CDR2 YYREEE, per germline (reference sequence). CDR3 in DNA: TGTGCCAGCAGCCTTAGACCTAGCTCCTACGAGCAGTACTTC. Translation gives CASSLRPSSYEQYF.

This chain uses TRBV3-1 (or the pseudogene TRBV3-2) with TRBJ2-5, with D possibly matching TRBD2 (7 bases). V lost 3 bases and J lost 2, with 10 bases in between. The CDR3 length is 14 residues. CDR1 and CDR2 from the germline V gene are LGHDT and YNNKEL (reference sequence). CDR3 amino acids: CASSQRGGQETQYF. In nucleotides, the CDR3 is TGTGCCAGCAGCCAGAGGGGGGGGCAAGAGACCCAGTACTTC.

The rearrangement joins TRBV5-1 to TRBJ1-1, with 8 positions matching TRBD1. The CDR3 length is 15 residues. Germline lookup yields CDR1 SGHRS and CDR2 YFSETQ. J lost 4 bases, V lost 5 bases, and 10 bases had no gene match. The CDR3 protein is CASSQSPGGVTEAFF. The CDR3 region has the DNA TGCGCCAGCAGTCAATCACCAGGGGGCGTCACTGAAGCTTTCTTT.

The CDR3 coding sequence is TGTGCCAGCAGTGAAATGTCTAGCTCCCAAGAGACCCAGTACTTC. Amino acid sequence: CASSEMSSSQETQYF. The gene calls are TRBV6-1 and TRBJ2-5, with D maybe TRBD2 (5 bases). The V end lost 2 bases, the J end lost 1 base, and 11 bases lay between the germline ends. This CDR3 contains 15 residues. Germline CDR1 MNHNS, CDR2 SASEGT.

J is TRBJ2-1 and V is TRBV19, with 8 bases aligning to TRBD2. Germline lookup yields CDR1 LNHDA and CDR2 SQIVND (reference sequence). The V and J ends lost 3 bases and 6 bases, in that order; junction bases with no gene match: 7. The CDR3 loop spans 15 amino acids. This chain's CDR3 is CASSMRRGVRNEQFF. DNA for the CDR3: TGTGCCAGTAGTATGAGGCGGGGGGTCCGCAATGAGCAGTTCTTC.

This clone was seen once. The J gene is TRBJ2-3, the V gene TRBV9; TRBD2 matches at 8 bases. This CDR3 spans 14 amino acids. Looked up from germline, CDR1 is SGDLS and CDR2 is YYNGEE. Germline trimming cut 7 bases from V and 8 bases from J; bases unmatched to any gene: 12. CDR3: CASGPSGRPGTQYF. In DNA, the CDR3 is TGTGCCAGCGGACCTAGCGGGCGCCCTGGTACGCAGTATTTT.

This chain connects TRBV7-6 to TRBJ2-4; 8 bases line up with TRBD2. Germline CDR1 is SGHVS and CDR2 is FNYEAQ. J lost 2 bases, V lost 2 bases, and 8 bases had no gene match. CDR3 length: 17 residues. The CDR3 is CASSLLSRGGPKNIQYF. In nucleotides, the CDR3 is TGTGCCAGCAGCTTATTGAGTCGGGGGGGCCCCAAAAACATTCAGTACTTC.

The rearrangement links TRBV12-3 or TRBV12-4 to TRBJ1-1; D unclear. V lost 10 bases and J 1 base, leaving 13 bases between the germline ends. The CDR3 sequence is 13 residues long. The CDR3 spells CATGEEPNTEAFF. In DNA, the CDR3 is TGTGCCACCGGGGAGGAGCCGAACACTGAAGCTTTCTTT.

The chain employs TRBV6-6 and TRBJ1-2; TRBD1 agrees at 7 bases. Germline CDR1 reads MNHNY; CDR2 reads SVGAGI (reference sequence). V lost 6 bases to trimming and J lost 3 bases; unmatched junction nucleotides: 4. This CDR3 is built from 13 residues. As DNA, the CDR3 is TGTGCCAGCAGATTAGGGGGCTACTATGGCTACACCTTC. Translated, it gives CASRLGGYYGYTF.

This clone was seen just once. The CDR3 coding sequence is TGTGCCAGCAGTTCTACACTAGCGGGGGGTCGCAATGAGCAGTTCTTC. It yields the protein CASSSTLAGGRNEQFF. The chain joins TRBV11-2 to TRBJ2-1; 12 bases match TRBD2. Losses at the gene ends were 6 bases for V and 6 bases for J; bases not matched to a gene: 9. Germline CDR1 SGHAT, CDR2 FQNNGV. The CDR3 is made up of 16 amino acids.

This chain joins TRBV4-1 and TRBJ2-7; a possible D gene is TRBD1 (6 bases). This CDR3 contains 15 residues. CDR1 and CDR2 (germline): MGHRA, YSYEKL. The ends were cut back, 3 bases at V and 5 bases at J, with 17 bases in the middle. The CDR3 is CASSQPGQGNHEQYF. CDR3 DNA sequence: TGCGCCAGCAGCCAGCCTGGGCAGGGGAATCACGAGCAGTACTTC.

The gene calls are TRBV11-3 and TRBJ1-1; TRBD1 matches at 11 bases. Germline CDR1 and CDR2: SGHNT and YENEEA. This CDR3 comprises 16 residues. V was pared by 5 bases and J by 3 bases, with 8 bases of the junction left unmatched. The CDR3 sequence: CASSQGQGAGDTEAFF. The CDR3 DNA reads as TGTGCCAGCAGCCAAGGACAGGGGGCGGGGGACACTGAAGCTTTCTTT.

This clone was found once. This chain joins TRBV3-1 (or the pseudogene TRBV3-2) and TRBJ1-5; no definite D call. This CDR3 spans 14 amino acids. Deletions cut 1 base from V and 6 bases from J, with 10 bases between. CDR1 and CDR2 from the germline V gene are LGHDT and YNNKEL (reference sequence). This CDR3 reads CASSQGSGGQPQHF. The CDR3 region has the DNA TGTGCCAGCAGCCAAGGCTCGGGTGGTCAGCCCCAGCATTTT.

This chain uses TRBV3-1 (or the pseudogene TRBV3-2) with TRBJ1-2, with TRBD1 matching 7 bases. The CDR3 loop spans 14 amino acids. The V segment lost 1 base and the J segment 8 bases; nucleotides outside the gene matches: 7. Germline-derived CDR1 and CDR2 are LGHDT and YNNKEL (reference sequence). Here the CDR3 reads CASSQAGRGVGYTF. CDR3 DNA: TGTGCCAGCAGCCAAGCGGGCAGGGGGGTAGGCTACACCTTC.

The CDR3 reads CASSSSGGNEQFF. The CDR3 DNA sequence: TGTGCCAGCAGCTCCTCGGGAGGGAATGAGCAGTTCTTC. This chain connects TRBV7-9 to TRBJ2-1; 8 bases are shared with TRBD2. The CDR3 loop spans 13 amino acids. In germline, CDR1 is SEHNR, CDR2 FQNEAQ (reference sequence). The J segment lost 7 bases and the V segment lost 4 bases, leaving 3 bases of the junction unmatched.

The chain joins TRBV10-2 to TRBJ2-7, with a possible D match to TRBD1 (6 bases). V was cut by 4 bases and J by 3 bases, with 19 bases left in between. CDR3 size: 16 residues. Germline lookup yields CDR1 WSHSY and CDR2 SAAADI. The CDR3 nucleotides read TGCGCCAGCAGTGGCCTCAGGGGCGAGCCGGGCTACGAGCAGTACTTC. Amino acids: CASSGLRGEPGYEQYF.

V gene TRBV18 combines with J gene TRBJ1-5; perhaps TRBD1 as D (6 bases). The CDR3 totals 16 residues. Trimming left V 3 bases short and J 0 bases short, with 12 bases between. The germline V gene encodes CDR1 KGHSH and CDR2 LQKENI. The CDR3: CASSPSYRDSNQPQHF. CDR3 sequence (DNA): TGTGCCAGCTCACCGAGTTACAGGGATAGCAATCAGCCCCAGCATTTT.

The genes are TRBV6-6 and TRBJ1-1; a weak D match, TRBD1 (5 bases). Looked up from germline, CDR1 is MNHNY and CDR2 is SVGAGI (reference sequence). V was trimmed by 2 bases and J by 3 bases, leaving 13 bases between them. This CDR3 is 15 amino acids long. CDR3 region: CASSYETRGYTEAFF. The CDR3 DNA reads TGTGCCAGCAGTTACGAAACTCGGGGGTACACTGAAGCTTTCTTT.

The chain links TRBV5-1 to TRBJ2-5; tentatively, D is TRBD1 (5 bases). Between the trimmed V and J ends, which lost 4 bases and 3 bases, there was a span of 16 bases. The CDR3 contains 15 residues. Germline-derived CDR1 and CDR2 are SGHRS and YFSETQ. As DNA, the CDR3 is TGCGCCAGCAGCCCATTGGACACGGCTGAAGAGACCCAGTACTTC. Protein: CASSPLDTAEETQYF.

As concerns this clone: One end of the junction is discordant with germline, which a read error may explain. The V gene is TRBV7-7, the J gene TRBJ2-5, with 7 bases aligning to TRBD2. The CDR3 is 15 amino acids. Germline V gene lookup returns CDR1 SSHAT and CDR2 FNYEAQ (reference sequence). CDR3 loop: CASSLGTGGMETQYF. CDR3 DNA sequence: TGTGCTAGCAGCTTAGGGACGGGGGGTATGGAGACCCAGTACTTC.

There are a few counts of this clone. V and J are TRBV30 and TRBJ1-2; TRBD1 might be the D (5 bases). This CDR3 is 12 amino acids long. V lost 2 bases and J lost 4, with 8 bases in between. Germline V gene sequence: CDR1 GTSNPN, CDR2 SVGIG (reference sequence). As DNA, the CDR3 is TGTGCCTGGAGTCCGACAGCCTATGGCTACACCTTC. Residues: CAWSPTAYGYTF.

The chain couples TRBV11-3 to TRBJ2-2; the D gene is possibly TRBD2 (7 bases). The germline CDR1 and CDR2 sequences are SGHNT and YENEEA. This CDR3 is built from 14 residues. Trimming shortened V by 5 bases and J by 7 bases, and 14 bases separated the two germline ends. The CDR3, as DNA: TGTGCCAGCAGCCATACTAGGGGGGGCGGGGAGCTGTTTTTT. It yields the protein CASSHTRGGGELFF. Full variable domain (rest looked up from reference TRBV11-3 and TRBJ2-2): EAGVVQSPRYKIIEKKQPVAFWCNPISGHNTLYWYLQNLGQGPELLIRYENEEAVDDSQLPKDRFSAERLKGVDSTLKIQPAELGDSAVYLCASSHTRGGGELFFGEGSRLTVL.